This TCR beta chain is drawn from a study of blood T cell repertoires in COVID-19. As for the study in general: The cDNA or gDNA used as material had been derived from T cells, B-cell-depleted T cells, or PBMCs.

The germline CDR1 and CDR2 sequences are SGDLS and YYNGEE. This CDR3 has 13 residues. Trimming cost V 0 bases and J 4 bases, with 6 bases left between them. Profiling relied on immunoSEQ multiplex PCR, and the TCRdb table lists in-frame clones only, not all of them. The sample has 100,000 to 150,000 clones, 84% seen once. Material for sequencing was peripheral blood. The V gene is TRBV9, the J gene TRBJ2-3, with D unclear. The origin of this receptor is a woman older than 75 with acute or convalescent COVID-19. CDR3 loop: CASSVATSDTQYF. CDR3 DNA sequence: TGTGCCAGCAGCGTAGCTACCTCAGATACGCAGTATTTT.